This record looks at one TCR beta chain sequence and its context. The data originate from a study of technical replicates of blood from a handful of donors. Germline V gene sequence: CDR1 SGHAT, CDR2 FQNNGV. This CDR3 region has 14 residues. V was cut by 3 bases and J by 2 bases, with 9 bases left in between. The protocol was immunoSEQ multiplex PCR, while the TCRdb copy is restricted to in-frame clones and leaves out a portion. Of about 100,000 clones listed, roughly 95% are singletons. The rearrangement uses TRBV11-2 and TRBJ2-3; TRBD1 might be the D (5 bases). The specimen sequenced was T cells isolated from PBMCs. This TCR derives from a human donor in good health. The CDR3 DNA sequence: TGTGCCAGCAGCTTTCAGGGTTACACAGATACGCAGTATTTT. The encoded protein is CASSFQGYTDTQYF.